This T cell receptor (beta chain) was recovered during a study of kidney transplant recipient with SARS-CoV-2 infection. In this sample, this clonotype turned up many times. One entry per CDR3 protein results from TCRdb running MiXCR on the reads. The repertoire consists of fewer than 250,000 distinct CDR3 sequences, with under 35% occurring once and the leading ten covering under 9.5%. CDR1 is SGHTS, CDR2 YDEGEE, per germline. Trimming pared 4 bases from V and 5 bases from J, leaving 15 bases between. This CDR3 spans 14 amino acids. The rearrangement joins TRBV5-8 to TRBJ1-2; no firm D call. The sequenced sample was a blood sample, obtained at baseline and on roughly day 110 from a kidney transplant recipient. This TCR came from a male patient aged 25-45 years who had COVID-19 and was a kidney transplant recipient. Some T cells could come from the graft donor. The CDR3 here is CASSRSPDSYGYTF. DNA of the CDR3: TGTGCCAGCAGCCGCTCGCCCGATTCTTATGGCTACACCTTC.